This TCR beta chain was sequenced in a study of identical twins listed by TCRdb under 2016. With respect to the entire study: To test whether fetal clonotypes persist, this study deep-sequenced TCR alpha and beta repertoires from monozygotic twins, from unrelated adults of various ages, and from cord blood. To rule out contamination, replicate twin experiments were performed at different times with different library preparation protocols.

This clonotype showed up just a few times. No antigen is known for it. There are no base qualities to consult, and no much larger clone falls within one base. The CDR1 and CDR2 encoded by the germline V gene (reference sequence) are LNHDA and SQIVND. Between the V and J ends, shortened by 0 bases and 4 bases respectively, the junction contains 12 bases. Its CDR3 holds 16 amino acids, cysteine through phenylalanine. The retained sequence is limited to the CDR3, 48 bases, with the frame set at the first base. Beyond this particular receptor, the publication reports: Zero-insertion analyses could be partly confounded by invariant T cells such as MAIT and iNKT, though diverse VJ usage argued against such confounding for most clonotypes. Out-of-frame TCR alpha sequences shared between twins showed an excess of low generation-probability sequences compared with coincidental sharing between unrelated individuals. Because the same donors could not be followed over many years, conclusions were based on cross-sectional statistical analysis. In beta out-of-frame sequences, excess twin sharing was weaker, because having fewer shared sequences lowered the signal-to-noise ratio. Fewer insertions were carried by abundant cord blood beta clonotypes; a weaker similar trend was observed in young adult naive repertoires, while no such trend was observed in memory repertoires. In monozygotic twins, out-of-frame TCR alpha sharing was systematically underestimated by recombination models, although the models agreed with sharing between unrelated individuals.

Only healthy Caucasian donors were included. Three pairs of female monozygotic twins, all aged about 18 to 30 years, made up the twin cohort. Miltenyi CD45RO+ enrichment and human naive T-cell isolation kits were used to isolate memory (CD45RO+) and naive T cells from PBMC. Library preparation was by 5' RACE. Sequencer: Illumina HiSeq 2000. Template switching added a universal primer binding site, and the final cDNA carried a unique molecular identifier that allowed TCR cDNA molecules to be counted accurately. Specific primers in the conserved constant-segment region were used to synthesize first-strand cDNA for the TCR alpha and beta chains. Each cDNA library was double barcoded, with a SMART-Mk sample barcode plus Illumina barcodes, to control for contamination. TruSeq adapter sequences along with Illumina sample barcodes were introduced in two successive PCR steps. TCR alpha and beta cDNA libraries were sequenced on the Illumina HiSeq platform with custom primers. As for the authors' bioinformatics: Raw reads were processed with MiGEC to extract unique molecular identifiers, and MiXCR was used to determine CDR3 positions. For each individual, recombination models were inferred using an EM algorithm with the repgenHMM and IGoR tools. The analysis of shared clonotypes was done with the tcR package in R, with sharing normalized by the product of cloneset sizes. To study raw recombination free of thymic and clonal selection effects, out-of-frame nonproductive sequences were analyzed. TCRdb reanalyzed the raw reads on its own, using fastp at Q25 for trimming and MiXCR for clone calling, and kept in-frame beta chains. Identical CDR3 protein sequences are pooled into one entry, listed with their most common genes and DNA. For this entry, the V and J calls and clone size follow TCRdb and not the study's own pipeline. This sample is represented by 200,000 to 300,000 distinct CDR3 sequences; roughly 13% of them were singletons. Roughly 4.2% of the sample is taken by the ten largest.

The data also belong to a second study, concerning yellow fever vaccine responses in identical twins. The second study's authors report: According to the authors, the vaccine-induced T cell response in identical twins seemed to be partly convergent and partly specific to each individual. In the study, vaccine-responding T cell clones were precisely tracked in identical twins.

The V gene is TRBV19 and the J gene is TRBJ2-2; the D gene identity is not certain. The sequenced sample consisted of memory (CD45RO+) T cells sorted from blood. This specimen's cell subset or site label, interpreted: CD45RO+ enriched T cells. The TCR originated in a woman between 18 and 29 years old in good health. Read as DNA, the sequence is TGTGCCAGTAGTATAGATTGGAGTGTACCCACCGGGGAGCTGTTTTTT. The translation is CASSIDWSVPTGELFF.